Following are 21 T cell receptor beta chains from one sample sequenced in a study of response to subunit inactivated influenza vaccine. One entry per CDR3 protein, called by TCRdb with MiXCR from the RT-PCR reads. Seen here are hundreds of thousands of distinct CDR3 sequences, 12% to 15% observed once, and the top ten hold less than 9%. The sample was PBMCs from blood, taken less than 15 days before vaccination. The receptor source for this set is a man aged 50-59 years who received an inactivated influenza vaccine.

The chain uses TRBV30 and TRBJ2-7; D could derive from TRBD1 or TRBD2 (5 bases each). Germline assignment: CDR1 GTSNPN and CDR2 SVGIG (reference sequence). Trimming cost V 2 bases and J 0 bases, with 11 bases left between them. The CDR3 has 14 residues. The CDR3 loop is CAWSTGTVSYEQYF. CDR3 bases: TGTGCCTGGAGTACCGGGACGGTCTCCTACGAGCAGTACTTC.

The table lists this clonotype with a few counts. This rearrangement joins TRBV12-3 or TRBV12-4 to TRBJ1-6, with unresolved D. Trimming stripped 5 bases from V and 13 bases from J, with 12 bases between. The CDR3 sequence is 12 residues long. The CDR3 reads CASSGGGRPLHF. The CDR3 DNA follows: TGTGCCAGCAGTGGAGGCGGGCGGCCCCTCCACTTT.

The table lists this clonotype with a few counts. The chain has TRBV29-1 and TRBJ2-7; possibly TRBD1 for D (5 bases). V was trimmed by 5 bases and J by 2 bases, leaving 13 bases between them. This CDR3 is 13 amino acids long. CDR1 SQVTM and CDR2 ANQGSEA come from the germline V gene. The CDR3 region is CSVWKDKPYEQYF. The CDR3 region has the DNA TGCAGCGTTTGGAAGGACAAGCCCTACGAGCAGTACTTC.

This clonotype was picked up many times. V is TRBV4-3 and J is TRBJ2-4; the D is unclear. The CDR3 totals 15 residues. Trimming took 0 bases from V and 0 from J, leaving 6 bases between them. The V gene's germline CDR1 is LGHNA and CDR2 YSLEER. CDR3 sequence (DNA): TGCGCCAGCAGCCAAGATGCAATAGCCAAAAACATTCAGTACTTC. Protein: CASSQDAIAKNIQYF.

The chain employs TRBV4-2 and TRBJ2-3, with D tentatively TRBD2 (6 bases). This CDR3 contains 16 residues. The germline V and J ends were trimmed by 4 bases and 3 bases, with 17 bases remaining between them. CDR1 and CDR2 from the germline V gene are LGHNA and YNFKEQ. The CDR3 here is CASSLGSGEFTDTQYF. CDR3 DNA: TGTGCCAGCAGCCTCGGGAGTGGAGAATTTACAGATACGCAGTATTTT.

The chain uses TRBV7-9 and TRBJ2-3, with D tentatively TRBD2 (7 bases). Trimming took off 8 bases at V and 0 bases at J, with 15 bases between the two ends. The CDR3 totals 15 residues. Per germline, CDR1 SEHNR and CDR2 FQNEAQ (reference sequence). The CDR3 reads CASGGAGPSTDTQYF. The CDR3, as DNA: TGTGCCAGCGGGGGGGCAGGCCCTAGCACAGATACGCAGTATTTT.

This clonotype has just a few counts. This sequence joins TRBV19 and TRBJ2-3, with a weak D call TRBD2 (6 bases). V was trimmed by 4 bases and J by 0 bases, leaving 11 bases between them. The germline V gene has CDR1 LNHDA and CDR2 SQIVND (reference sequence). The CDR3 totals 15 residues. CDR3 protein: CASSRRGLSTDTQYF. CDR3 nucleotides: TGTGCCAGTAGTAGGAGGGGTCTAAGCACAGATACGCAGTATTTT.

This chain joins TRBV7-9 and TRBJ2-5, with a weak D call TRBD2 (6 bases). Trimming removed 5 bases at V and 5 bases at J, with 18 bases between. The germline CDR1 and CDR2 sequences are SEHNR and FQNEAQ (reference sequence). CDR3 length: 15 residues. The CDR3 region is CASSLMGTGAETQYF. The CDR3 nucleotides are TGTGCCAGCAGCCTCATGGGGACGGGAGCGGAGACCCAGTACTTC.

The sample holds a few counts of this clonotype. The chain carries TRBV6-2 or TRBV6-3 and TRBJ2-6, with D hard to call. Germline loops: CDR1 MNHEY, CDR2 SVGEGT. This CDR3 contains 15 residues. V was trimmed by 6 bases and J by 0 bases, leaving 9 bases between them. The CDR3 region has the DNA TGTGCCAGCAGACTTAGGACCTCTGGGGCCAACGTCCTGACTTTC. It yields the protein CASRLRTSGANVLTF.

This clonotype was observed a handful of times. The rearrangement links TRBV10-3 to TRBJ2-7; D possibly matches TRBD1 or TRBD2 (5 bases each). The CDR3 is 12 residues long. The V and J ends lost 0 bases and 8 bases respectively, with 8 bases between them. Per the germline V gene, CDR1 is ENHRY and CDR2 is SYGVKD. CDR3 amino acids: CAISESTGQQYF. In nucleotides, the CDR3 is TGTGCCATCAGTGAGTCGACGGGACAGCAGTACTTC.

The sample holds many counts of this clonotype. CDR3 coding DNA: TGCGCCAGCAGCTTGGCGCCCCCTGGGGCTAATGAAAAACTGTTTTTT. It specifies CASSLAPPGANEKLFF. V gene TRBV5-1 combines with J gene TRBJ1-4; no firm D call. The germline V and J ends were trimmed by 0 bases and 3 bases, with 12 bases remaining between them. The CDR3 consists of 16 residues. The germline V gene encodes CDR1 SGHRS and CDR2 YFSETQ.

The rearrangement uses TRBV25-1 and TRBJ2-7; a possible D gene is TRBD2 (5 bases). Trimming shortened V by 4 bases and J by 6 bases, and 13 bases separated the two germline ends. CDR1 and CDR2 from the germline V gene are MGHDK and SYGVNS. The CDR3 is 13 amino acids. The CDR3 protein is CASSGLGRGEQYF. In nucleotides, the CDR3 is TGTGCCAGCAGTGGGTTGGGCCGGGGCGAGCAGTACTTC.

The DNA of the CDR3 is TGTGCCAGCAGCTTACTAGGCGGAAACAATGAGCAGTTCTTC. It is translated as CASSLLGGNNEQFF. The V call is TRBV5-8, the J call TRBJ2-1, with D possibly being TRBD2 (5 bases). Germline assignment: CDR1 SGHTS and CDR2 YDEGEE. The CDR3 runs 14 residues. V was shortened by 2 bases and J by 5 bases, with 11 bases between the two germline ends. Full variable domain (remainder filled in from reference TRBV5-8 and TRBJ2-1): EAGVTQSPTHLIKTRGQQATLRCSPISGHTSVYWYQQALGLGLQFLLWYDEGEERNRGNFPPRFSGRQFPNYSSELNVNALELEDSALYLCASSLLGGNNEQFFGPGTRLTVL.

The J gene is TRBJ2-7, the V gene TRBV7-9; 8 bases are a match to TRBD1. The V segment lost 1 base and the J segment 7 bases; nucleotides outside the gene matches: 9. The CDR3 is made up of 15 amino acids. Germline V gene lookup returns CDR1 SEHNR and CDR2 FQNEAQ (reference sequence). CDR3 bases: TGTGCCAGCAGCTTAGGCGGGACAGGTTTTTCAGAGCAGTACTTC. This encodes CASSLGGTGFSEQYF.

About this clonotype: Sequence at one end of the junction differs from germline and may be a read error. The rearrangement uses TRBV11-2 and TRBJ1-1; 9 bases are shared with TRBD1. The CDR3 is 15 amino acids. Germline-derived CDR1 and CDR2 are SGHAT and FQNNGV. CDR3 amino acids: CASSLGQGRNTEAFF. The CDR3 DNA follows: TGTGCCAGCAGTTTAGGACAGGGGAGGAACACTGAAGCTTTCTTT.

The chain couples TRBV5-1 to TRBJ2-7, with D perhaps matching TRBD1 or TRBD2 (5 bases each). There are 15 residues in the CDR3. Germline V gene lookup returns CDR1 SGHRS and CDR2 YFSETQ. The V gene lost 4 bases and the J gene lost 0 bases, with 14 bases spanning the gap. CDR3 amino acids: CASSAAAGSSYEQYF. In DNA form, the CDR3 reads TGCGCCAGCAGCGCGGCAGCAGGGAGCTCCTACGAGCAGTACTTC.

The CDR3 DNA reads as TGTGCCAGCGGCCGGGACGGCACCTACGAGCAGTACTTC. It encodes CASGRDGTYEQYF. The rearrangement uses TRBV5-6 and TRBJ2-7; either TRBD1 or TRBD2 may supply D (5 bases each). The V gene's germline CDR1 is SGHDT and CDR2 YYEEEE. V dropped 7 bases and J dropped 2 bases, with 13 bases sitting between them. This CDR3 has 13 residues.

At least ten counts were recorded for this clonotype. The V and J genes are TRBV4-1 and TRBJ2-7; the D gene is possibly TRBD1 (6 bases). Germline CDR1 is MGHRA and CDR2 is YSYEKL. CDR3 length equals 15 residues. V shed 1 base and J shed 4 bases, with 14 bases lying between them. The CDR3, as DNA: TGCGCCAGCAGCCAAGGTGGTCAGGGGATTTACGAGCAGTACTTC. Translation gives CASSQGGQGIYEQYF.

This clonotype was counted at least ten times. The rearrangement joins TRBV5-1 to TRBJ2-7, with D perhaps matching TRBD1 (6 bases). The CDR3 runs 12 residues. V shed 4 bases and J shed 4 bases, with 9 bases lying between them. Germline CDR1 SGHRS, CDR2 YFSETQ. The CDR3 loop is CASSTQGYEQYF. The CDR3 DNA follows: TGCGCCAGCAGCACACAGGGTTACGAGCAGTACTTC.

This clonotype was recorded a few times. This rearrangement joins TRBV24-1 to TRBJ2-7, with TRBD1 matching 8 bases. Germline V gene sequence: CDR1 KGHDR, CDR2 SFDVKD. This CDR3 is built from 13 residues. J lost 5 bases, V lost 4 bases, and 3 bases had no gene match. CDR3 in amino acids: CATSDPTGDEQYF. Here the CDR3 DNA reads TGTGCCACCAGTGACCCGACAGGGGACGAGCAGTACTTC.

This clonotype has more than one count but fewer than ten. The chain employs TRBV7-2 and TRBJ2-3; 8 bases map to TRBD2. This CDR3 region has 14 residues. The ends lost 7 bases at V and 1 base at J; junction bases unmatched: 4. Germline lookup yields CDR1 SGHTA and CDR2 FQGNSA. The CDR3 region is CASTRSGGTDTQYF. In nucleotides, the CDR3 is TGTGCCAGCACACGTAGCGGGGGCACAGATACGCAGTATTTT.